This T cell receptor (beta chain) was captured in a study of early T cells in non-severe SARS-CoV-2 infection. Study background: Sequencing input comprised bulk RNA from unsorted whole blood; chain pairing was not available. General study points: Anti-spike CD8 responses were favored in VDJdb matching, and private and CD4 specificities were missed.

This clonotype occurred many times. No antigen is known for it. Germline values: CDR1 SGDLS, CDR2 YYNGEE. V was cut by 0 bases and J by 0 bases, with 16 bases left in between. This CDR3 has 19 residues. Unique molecular identifier tags were affixed to discrete cDNA molecules. TCRdb reprocessed the 5' RACE reads via MiXCR and lists one record per CDR3 protein. The sample consists of about 33,000 distinct CDR3 sequences, about 5% of them appearing once. The specimen was whole blood. The chain uses TRBV9 and TRBJ2-6; TRBD1 or TRBD2 may be the D gene (6 bases each). This TCR derives from an adult who was a healthcare worker with PCR-confirmed SARS-CoV-2 infection or an uninfected control (not recorded which). The CDR3 sequence is CASSVDGGHYPSGANVLTF. CDR3 nucleotide sequence: TGTGCCAGCAGCGTAGATGGGGGGCACTATCCCTCTGGGGCCAACGTCCTGACTTTC.